These T cell receptor beta chains were read from a single sample in a study of beta chain features in type 1 diabetes. The protocol was immunoSEQ multiplex PCR, while the TCRdb copy is restricted to in-frame clones and leaves out a portion. Here the sample spans about 270,000 clones, around an eighth being singletons. The sample was naive CD4+ T cells from blood. These receptors came from a young man with type 1 diabetes. Both conserved end residues are part of each CDR3. D genes are given only for firm matches. Some rows mark clone size as missing; the rest say once, few, many or name a class of expanded clone.

CDR3 protein: CASSRTSGVRSYNEQFF; CDR3 DNA: TGTGCCAGCAGCCGGACTAGCGGAGTTCGCTCCTACAATGAGCAGTTCTTC; D gene: TRBD2; V gene: TRBV7-6; clone size: few; CDR3 length: 17; J gene: TRBJ2-1
CDR3 protein: CASSSTGGSYNEQFF; CDR3 DNA: TGTGCCAGCAGCTCCACAGGGGGATCCTACAATGAGCAGTTCTTC; D gene: TRBD1; V gene: TRBV11-2; clone size: few; CDR3 length: 15; J gene: TRBJ2-1
CDR3 protein: CASSYSETDTQYF; CDR3 DNA: TGTGCCAGCAGCTACTCCGAGACAGATACGCAGTATTTT; D gene: -; V gene: TRBV7-2; clone size: few; CDR3 length: 13; J gene: TRBJ2-3
CDR3 protein: CASSPGTSGSETQYF; CDR3 DNA: TGTGCCAGCAGCCCGGGGACTAGCGGGAGTGAGACCCAGTACTTC; D gene: TRBD2; V gene: TRBV5-4; clone size: -; CDR3 length: 15; J gene: TRBJ2-5
CDR3 protein: CASSLSGGYNEQFF; CDR3 DNA: TGCGCCAGCAGCCTGAGCGGGGGATACAATGAGCAGTTCTTC; D gene: TRBD2; V gene: TRBV4-1; clone size: -; CDR3 length: 14; J gene: TRBJ2-1
CDR3 protein: CASSEDYREQYF; CDR3 DNA: TGTGCCAGCAGTGAAGACTATCGCGAGCAGTACTTC; D gene: -; V gene: TRBV6-1; clone size: -; CDR3 length: 12; J gene: TRBJ2-7
CDR3 protein: CASISSSNTGELFF; CDR3 DNA: TGTGCCAGCATTTCCAGTTCGAACACCGGGGAGCTGTTTTTT; D gene: -; V gene: TRBV2; clone size: few; CDR3 length: 14; J gene: TRBJ2-2
CDR3 protein: CASSQDRTSEDNEQFF; CDR3 DNA: TGTGCCAGCAGCCAAGATCGAACCAGCGAGGACAATGAGCAGTTCTTC; D gene: -; V gene: TRBV4-2; clone size: -; CDR3 length: 16; J gene: TRBJ2-1
CDR3 protein: CSVEGGQGGYEQYF; CDR3 DNA: TGCAGCGTTGAAGGAGGTCAGGGGGGCTACGAGCAGTACTTC; D gene: -; V gene: TRBV29-1; clone size: -; CDR3 length: 14; J gene: TRBJ2-7
CDR3 protein: CASSGGTSGSYEQYF; CDR3 DNA: TGTGCCAGCAGCGGGGGGACTAGCGGGAGTTACGAGCAGTACTTC; D gene: TRBD2; V gene: TRBV28; clone size: -; CDR3 length: 15; J gene: TRBJ2-7
CDR3 protein: CASSSNRGPAYGYTF; CDR3 DNA: TGTGCCAGCAGCTCTAACAGGGGGCCCGCGTATGGCTACACCTTC; D gene: TRBD1; V gene: TRBV7-2; clone size: few; CDR3 length: 15; J gene: TRBJ1-2
CDR3 protein: CSARSNYGYTF; CDR3 DNA: TGCAGTGCTCGTAGTAACTATGGCTACACCTTC; D gene: -; V gene: TRBV20-1; clone size: few; CDR3 length: 11; J gene: TRBJ1-2
CDR3 protein: CASSPRQLNEKLFF; CDR3 DNA: TGCGCCAGCAGCCCGAGACAGTTAAATGAAAAACTGTTTTTT; D gene: -; V gene: TRBV5-1; clone size: few; CDR3 length: 14; J gene: TRBJ1-4
CDR3 protein: CASRPTGRNYGYTF; CDR3 DNA: TGTGCCAGCAGACCGACAGGGAGGAACTATGGCTACACCTTC; D gene: TRBD1; V gene: TRBV6-1; clone size: few; CDR3 length: 14; J gene: TRBJ1-2
CDR3 protein: CASSSAEETQYF; CDR3 DNA: TGTGCCAGCAGCTCCGCAGAAGAGACCCAGTACTTC; D gene: -; V gene: TRBV7-9; clone size: few; CDR3 length: 12; J gene: TRBJ2-5
CDR3 protein: CASTPLEGRGDYGYTF; CDR3 DNA: TGTGCCAGCACCCCCCTCGAAGGCAGGGGCGACTATGGCTACACCTTC; D gene: -; V gene: TRBV25-1; clone size: -; CDR3 length: 16; J gene: TRBJ1-2
CDR3 protein: CASSRTGADEQYF; CDR3 DNA: TGTGCCAGCTCACGAACAGGGGCCGACGAGCAGTACTTC; D gene: TRBD1; V gene: TRBV18; clone size: few; CDR3 length: 13; J gene: TRBJ2-7
CDR3 protein: CAWSAQGNTEAFF; CDR3 DNA: TGTGCCTGGAGTGCCCAGGGTAACACTGAAGCTTTCTTT; D gene: -; V gene: TRBV30; clone size: -; CDR3 length: 13; J gene: TRBJ1-1